This T cell receptor (beta chain) was identified during a study of cytomegalovirus exposure and HLA in healthy donors. Study-level background: Later, an analysis reported that the roughly 120 validation repertoires had used the same platform as the approximately 670 first-cohort repertoires.

Concerning this clone itself: Its antigen is unidentified.

The repertoire was sequenced with immunoSEQ multiplex PCR; TCRdb's copy has only in-frame clones and lacks some. The sample holds 200,000 or so clones, 75% to 85% seen once. The V gene's germline CDR1 is SGHDT and CDR2 YYEEEE. This CDR3 spans 16 amino acids. Trimming left V 0 bases short and J 2 bases short, with 11 bases between. Among the roughly 110 subjects of the validation cohort, separate from the roughly 700-subject first cohort, were the donors. Study conclusions and caveats: It was reportedly the case that the classifier diagnosed cytomegalovirus status with high specificity and sensitivity. Three of the chains that were CMV-associated were confirmed in vitro to be specific for CMV antigens.

The receptor was isolated from a woman in her twenties or thirties in good health and CMV-seropositive. The rearrangement links TRBV5-6 to TRBJ2-2, with a weak D call TRBD2 (6 bases). The sample was PBMCs. The CDR3 reads CASSLAGVRNTGELFF. The CDR3, as DNA: TGTGCCAGCAGCTTGGCGGGGGTTCGAAACACCGGGGAGCTGTTTTTT.